This T cell receptor beta chain was obtained from a study of blood T cell repertoires in COVID-19 (TCRdb year 2020). Regarding the complete study: The collaborator samples originated in the United States, Italy and Spain and spanned the acute and convalescent phases of COVID-19. The repertoires were released in a freely available public database intended as a resource for research on the immune response to SARS-CoV-2. HLA class I and class II types, where available, came from metadata supplied by the sample provider rather than from assay-based typing. A de-identified subject ID, COVID-19 status, age in years and sex were almost always included in the sample metadata. Subjects who had been exposed to COVID-19, were actively infected with it, or had recovered from it provided the deeply sampled blood TCRbeta repertoires that made up the dataset. The samples were drawn from two sources: the first 160 participants of the ongoing ImmuneRACE study, and fewer than 1,500 subjects contributed by 6 global collaborators. The prospective study material was composed of cDNA or gDNA derived from T cells, B-cell-depleted T cells, or PBMCs. Here is what the overall study found, with its caveats: Clinical and demographic metadata were provided uncurated, with the amount varying by source and participant.

Whole blood was collected in K2EDTA tubes by collaborating institutions according to the institutions' own protocols. Collaborator samples were shipped for TCRbeta analysis as frozen whole blood, isolated PBMCs, or DNA extracted from either sample type. As concerns this clone: Which antigen it targets is not known. No much larger clonotype is one base removed from it; base qualities were not supplied.

The germline V gene provides CDR1 SGHTA and CDR2 FQGTGA. V loses 5 bases, J loses 0 bases, and the germline ends lie 8 bases apart. Spanning cysteine to phenylalanine, the CDR3 consists of 14 amino acids. The only DNA kept is the CDR3, 42 bases in frame from the first base. TCRbeta CDR3 regions were amplified from genomic DNA using the immunoSEQ Assay, a bias-controlled multiplex PCR. On the authors' methods: Nucleated cell counts per sample were estimated from amplification of reference gene primers within the assay. To quantify the absolute abundance of each unique TCRbeta CDR3 rearrangement, sequence reads were collapsed and filtered. For each sample, productive Simpson clonality was calculated as the square root of Simpson's diversity index across productive rearrangements. In its TCRdb copy, this immuneACCESS table keeps in-frame sequences only and misses some clones. Where compared with another copy, unresolved V genes explain less than half of these, and the others have no known cause. V and J calls and clone size are copied from that table; D and trimming were computed from the DNA. The sample table contains about 210,000 clones; only one count was recorded for 83% of them. The ten largest clonotypes hold roughly 2.6% of the sample.

Sequenced material: peripheral blood. The chain is encoded by TRBV7-3 joined to TRBJ1-3, with the D gene not confidently named. The receptor was derived from a woman between 40 and 50 years old with active or convalescent COVID-19. The CDR3 has the sequence CASSRESSGNTIYF. At the DNA level, the sequence is TGTGCCAGCAGCCGGGAGTCCTCTGGAAACACCATATATTTT.